This T cell receptor (beta chain) was observed in a study of quantifying T cell responses using KT2 cells. Study-wide background: RNA was reverse transcribed with TCR alpha and beta constant-region primers.

The ends were cut back, 1 base at V and 10 bases at J, with 13 bases in the middle. This CDR3 comprises 14 residues. Germline V CDR1 and CDR2: SEHNR, FQNEAQ (reference sequence). An oligo carrying a UMI was ligated to the cDNA 3' end. First-round PCR used 3 to 4 cycles and beta primers RC1.1 and RC1.2 covering TRBC1 and TRBC2. TCRdb re-analysed the UMI-ligation and nested PCR reads in MiXCR, keeping a single row per CDR3 protein. The sample records tens of thousands of distinct CDR3 sequences, less than 7.5% being singletons. KT2, a clone with a known TCR, was spiked into unfractionated PBMC. There are a few counts of this clonotype.

The rearrangement uses TRBV7-9 and TRBJ1-4; D remains unclear. The sample consisted of PBMCs spiked with cells of the T cell clone KT2. The sequence was collected from a human donor. The CDR3 loop reads CASSLDDGMGKLFF. CDR3 DNA sequence: TGTGCCAGCAGCTTAGATGACGGGATGGGAAAACTGTTTTTT.